This T cell receptor (beta chain) comes out of a study of cytomegalovirus exposure and HLA in healthy donors. For the study at large: In a later analysis, it was reported that the 120 validation repertoires had been produced on the same platform as the 600 to 850 repertoires belonging to the first cohort. General observations from the study: Cytomegalovirus status was reportedly diagnosed by the classifier with high specificity and sensitivity. 150 to 200 TCR beta chains were listed as cytomegalovirus-associated. The CMV antigen specificity of a few CMV-associated chains was confirmed through in vitro analysis.

With respect to this clone: Its cognate antigen is unknown.

V dropped 1 base and J dropped 5; count of bases not matched to a gene: 6. CDR1 is MNHEY, CDR2 SMNVEV, per germline (reference sequence). The CDR3 spans 16 residues. Repertoires were generated with immunoSEQ multiplex PCR, while TCRdb's copy carries only in-frame clones and drops some. The sample carries about 270,000 clones, around 86% recorded once. This TCR was recovered from a woman aged 18-29 years in good health and CMV-seronegative. Sequencing input: PBMCs. This chain connects TRBV27 to TRBJ2-5; TRBD1 agrees at 11 bases. CDR3 sequence reads: CASSLLGTGGIETQYF. The CDR3 DNA sequence: TGTGCCAGCAGTTTATTGGGGACAGGGGGTATCGAGACCCAGTACTTC.